This paragraph reports one TCR beta chain. Its specificity is not known. The data were taken from a study of T cells in Graves' hyperthyroidism and ophthalmopathy. RNA transcripts were the template for amplifying TCR beta CDR3 regions. First-round RT-PCR with HTBI primers amplified the TCR CDR3 region. From the multiplex PCR reads, TCRdb called clonotypes with MiXCR, one entry per CDR3 protein. The sample lists approximately 690,000 distinct CDR3 sequences; less than 25% were seen once. Germline V CDR1 and CDR2: MNHNS, SASEGT. V was pared by 6 bases and J by 2 bases, with 9 bases of the junction left unmatched. The CDR3 has 16 amino acids. The study's findings and limits: Ophthalmopathy prediction by the model preceded onset by a median about 6 months. Most expanded thyroid clonotypes above 0.001 recurred in blood.

Investigators excluded patients with uncontrolled infection, other autoimmune disease, pregnancy or lactation. A roughly 10 ml volume of fresh peripheral blood provided the PBMCs. The V gene is TRBV6-1, the J gene TRBJ1-1, with 10 bases matching TRBD1. The receptor's source is a man under 40 with Graves' ophthalmopathy. The sample comprised blood. This chain's CDR3 is CASSRMTGGSNTEAFF. The CDR3 nucleotides read TGTGCCAGCAGCCGGATGACAGGGGGCTCAAACACTGAAGCTTTCTTT.